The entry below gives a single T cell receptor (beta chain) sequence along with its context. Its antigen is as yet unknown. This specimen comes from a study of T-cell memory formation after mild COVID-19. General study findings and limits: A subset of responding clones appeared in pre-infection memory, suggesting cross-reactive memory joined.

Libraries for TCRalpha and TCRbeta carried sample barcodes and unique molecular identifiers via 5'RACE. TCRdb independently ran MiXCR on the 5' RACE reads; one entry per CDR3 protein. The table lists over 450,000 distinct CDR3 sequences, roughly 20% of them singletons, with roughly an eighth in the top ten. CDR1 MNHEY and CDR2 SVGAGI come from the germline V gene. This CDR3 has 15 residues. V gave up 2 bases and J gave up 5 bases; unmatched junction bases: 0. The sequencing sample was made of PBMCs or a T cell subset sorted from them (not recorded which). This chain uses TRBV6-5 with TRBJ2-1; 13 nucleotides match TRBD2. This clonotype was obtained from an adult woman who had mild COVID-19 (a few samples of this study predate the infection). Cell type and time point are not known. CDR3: CASSYGLAGDNEQFF. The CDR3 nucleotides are TGTGCCAGCAGTTACGGACTAGCGGGGGACAATGAGCAGTTCTTC.